Below, 16 T cell receptor beta chains from the same sample are listed, as sequenced in a study of T cells in Graves' hyperthyroidism and ophthalmopathy. RNA transcripts served as the template for amplifying TCR beta CDR3 regions. During a first-round RT-PCR of the TCR CDR3, the HTBI primer set was used. Via MiXCR, TCRdb re-called the multiplex PCR reads, giving one row per CDR3 protein. The sample contains some 690,000 distinct CDR3 sequences, approximately 15% of which appear only once. Material: blood. All receptors come from a man between 50 and 59 years old with Graves' hyperthyroidism.

The V and J genes are TRBV18 and TRBJ2-4; perhaps TRBD2 as D (5 bases). Germline V gene lookup returns CDR1 KGHSH and CDR2 LQKENI. V lost 5 bases and J 0 bases, leaving 20 bases between the germline ends. This CDR3 region has 18 residues. CDR3 DNA sequence: TGTGCCAGCTCAAGCCCTCTCGGGGATCGGGTAGCCAAAAACATTCAGTACTTC. This sequence encodes CASSSPLGDRVAKNIQYF.

At least ten counts were recorded for this clonotype. The chain has TRBV29-1 and TRBJ2-7; D remains ambiguous. CDR1 SQVTM and CDR2 ANQGSEA come from the germline V gene. V was cut by 1 base and J by 3 bases, with 7 bases left in between. This CDR3 is built from 12 residues. CDR3 loop: CSVEVGDYEQYF. The CDR3, as DNA: TGCAGCGTTGAAGTCGGAGACTACGAGCAGTACTTC.

Ten or more counts support this clonotype. The rearrangement joins TRBV19 to TRBJ2-7, with TRBD2 identical over 7 bases. Trimming cost V 6 bases and J 6 bases; bases outside gene matches: 11. Per the germline V gene, CDR1 is LNHDA and CDR2 is SQIVND (reference sequence). The CDR3 has 14 residues. The CDR3 DNA sequence: TGTGCCAGTAGCCCGGGGAGGGATGTGGGCGAGCAGTACTTC. Its translation: CASSPGRDVGEQYF.

There are many counts of this clonotype. CDR3 amino acids: CASSLITGGVGYEQYF. The CDR3 nucleotides are TGTGCCAGCAGTTTGATCACAGGGGGAGTAGGGTACGAGCAGTACTTC. The chain carries TRBV28 and TRBJ2-7, with 8 bases matching TRBD1. Losses at the gene ends were 3 bases for V and 4 bases for J; bases not matched to a gene: 11. Germline V lookup: CDR1 MDHEN, CDR2 SYDVKM. The CDR3 covers 16 residues.

This clonotype has ten or more counts. The chain has TRBV6-6 and TRBJ2-2, with 8 bases fitting TRBD1. The CDR3 spans 15 residues. Germline assignment: CDR1 MNHNY and CDR2 SVGAGI (reference sequence). The ends lost 0 bases at V and 5 bases at J; junction bases unmatched: 2. CDR3 sequence reads: CASSYSGTGTGELFF. The DNA for the CDR3 is TGTGCCAGCAGTTACTCGGGGACAGGAACCGGGGAGCTGTTTTTT.

The rearrangement uses TRBV29-1 and TRBJ1-2; D is uncertain. The CDR3 has 13 residues. V was cut by 2 bases and J by 2 bases, with 9 bases left in between. CDR1 is SQVTM, CDR2 ANQGSEA, per germline. The CDR3 here is CSVESQTNYGYTF. The CDR3, as DNA: TGCAGCGTTGAAAGCCAGACCAACTATGGCTACACCTTC.

The chain has TRBV30 and TRBJ2-6; D gene unclear. The V end lost 0 bases, the J end lost 0 bases, and 9 bases lay between the germline ends. The CDR3 contains 16 residues. The germline V gene has CDR1 GTSNPN and CDR2 SVGIG (reference sequence). The CDR3 spells CAWSVGPHSGANVLTF. CDR3 coding DNA: TGTGCCTGGAGTGTAGGCCCGCACTCTGGGGCCAACGTCCTGACTTTC.

This clonotype was found many times. This sequence joins TRBV2 and TRBJ1-5; tentative D call: TRBD1 (6 bases). Trimming took off 6 bases at V and 6 bases at J, with 12 bases between the two ends. The CDR3 is 13 residues long. CDR1 is SNHLY and CDR2 is FYNNEI in the germline V gene. CDR3 DNA: TGTGCCAGCAGGGAGGGGGTAAGTCAGCCCCAGCATTTT. Its protein is CASREGVSQPQHF.

This clonotype has ten or more counts. The chain recombines TRBV28 with TRBJ1-1; D is unclear. The CDR3 runs 13 residues. V was cut by 4 bases and J by 1 base, with 7 bases left in between. The germline CDR1 and CDR2 sequences are MDHEN and SYDVKM. The CDR3 loop reads CASSYEGNTEAFF. DNA for the CDR3: TGTGCCAGCAGTTACGAGGGGAACACTGAAGCTTTCTTT.

This clonotype was counted at least ten times. This chain uses TRBV7-9 with TRBJ2-7; perhaps TRBD2 as D (6 bases). Trimming removed 9 bases from V and 2 bases from J, with 20 bases in between. The CDR3 has 15 amino acids. Germline V gene sequence: CDR1 SEHNR, CDR2 FQNEAQ (reference sequence). CDR3 nucleotide sequence: TGTGCCAGTATCTTAGGGGCGGGAAGCACCTACGAGCAGTACTTC. It translates to CASILGAGSTYEQYF. The full variable domain, its missing parts supplied by reference TRBV7-9 and TRBJ2-7, is DTGVSQNPRHKITKRGQNVTFRCDPISEHNRLYWYRQTLGQGPEFLTYFQNEAQLEKSRLLSDRFSAERPKGSFSTLEIQRTEQGDSAMYLCASILGAGSTYEQYFGPGTRLTVT.

The table lists this clonotype with many counts. CDR3 in DNA: TGTGCCAGCAGCGCAACTAGGGGCGTACCCTCCTACGAGCAGTACTTC. Translation gives CASSATRGVPSYEQYF. The rearrangement links TRBV2 to TRBJ2-7; D may correspond to TRBD1 or TRBD2 (5 bases each). V was clipped by 6 bases and J by 0 bases, with 18 bases between them. The CDR3 sequence is 16 residues long. From germline, CDR1 is SNHLY and CDR2 FYNNEI.

The table lists this clonotype with many counts. The chain combines TRBV28 with TRBJ2-7; no reliable D call. CDR1 is MDHEN and CDR2 is SYDVKM in the germline V gene. The CDR3 runs 15 residues. V was cut by 4 bases and J by 0 bases, with 13 bases left in between. The CDR3 loop is CASSSPSGPSYEQYF. CDR3 coding DNA: TGTGCCAGCAGTTCCCCCTCCGGACCCTCCTACGAGCAGTACTTC. Using reference TRBV28 and TRBJ2-7 for the parts outside the CDR3, the full variable domain is DVKVTQSSRYLVKRTGEKVFLECVQDMDHENMFWYRQDPGLGLRLIYFSYDVKMKEKGDIPEGYSVSREKKERFSLILESASTNQTSMYLCASSSPSGPSYEQYFGPGTRLTVT.

At least ten counts were recorded for this clonotype. J is TRBJ2-7 and V is TRBV27; 11 bases align to TRBD2. V trimming: 2 bases; J trimming: 7 bases; junction bases outside the gene matches: 4. Germline-derived CDR1 and CDR2 are MNHEY and SMNVEV (reference sequence). The CDR3 runs 14 residues. The CDR3 reads CASSLTSGSREQYF. In DNA form, the CDR3 reads TGTGCCAGCAGTTTAACTAGCGGGAGTAGGGAGCAGTACTTC.

V and J are TRBV7-2 and TRBJ2-1; D possibly matches TRBD1 or TRBD2 (5 bases each). The CDR3 runs 13 residues. The germline gives CDR1 SGHTA, CDR2 FQGNSA. Trimming stripped 4 bases from V and 8 bases from J, with 12 bases between. Here the CDR3 DNA reads TGTGCCAGCAGCTGGTATGGGGACGATGAGCAGTTCTTC. Translating gives CASSWYGDDEQFF. Combining the CDR3 with reference TRBV7-2 and TRBJ2-1 gives the whole variable domain GAGVSQSPSNKVTEKGKDVELRCDPISGHTALYWYRQSLGQGLEFLIYFQGNSAPDKSGLPSDRFSAERTGGSVSTLTIQRTQQEDSAVYLCASSWYGDDEQFFGPGTRLTVL.

This clonotype occurred many times. The chain is built from TRBV7-9 and TRBJ2-5, with D possibly being TRBD2 (5 bases). From germline, CDR1 is SEHNR and CDR2 FQNEAQ (reference sequence). The V and J ends lost 2 bases and 1 base respectively, with 8 bases between them. CDR3 size: 14 residues. This CDR3 reads CASSLREIQETQYF. The CDR3 DNA reads TGTGCCAGCAGCTTACGGGAAATCCAAGAGACCCAGTACTTC.

Ten or more counts support this clonotype. The J gene is TRBJ2-7, the V gene TRBV6-5; TRBD2 matches at 7 bases. The trim removed 2 bases at V and 1 base at J, leaving 8 bases unmatched. Germline CDR1 reads MNHEY; CDR2 reads SVGAGI. The CDR3 sequence is 16 residues long. The CDR3, as DNA: TGTGCCAGCAGTTACGGAATATCGGGGGGATCCTACGAGCAGTACTTC. Residues: CASSYGISGGSYEQYF.